The sequence of this T cell receptor beta chain was determined in a study of blood T cell repertoires in COVID-19. Study-wide background: The cDNA or gDNA used as material had been derived from T cells, B-cell-depleted T cells, or PBMCs.

Generated by immunoSEQ multiplex PCR, the TCRdb table keeps only in-frame clones and is missing some. The table lists some 510,000 clones, around 87% of them singletons. Germline V gene lookup returns CDR1 SGHNT and CDR2 YENEEA. The CDR3 spans 13 residues. The V end lost 6 bases, the J end lost 5 bases, and 13 bases lay between the germline ends. Sample: PBMCs or T cells enriched from blood (not recorded which). The rearrangement links TRBV11-3 to TRBJ1-1; D might be TRBD1 (6 bases). This receptor was taken from a woman aged 40 to 50 who had recovered from COVID-19. CDR3 in amino acids: CASRRVRGTEAFF. Written as DNA, the CDR3 is TGTGCCAGCAGGCGGGTCAGGGGTACTGAAGCTTTCTTT.